What follows is one T cell receptor (beta chain) and its context. In germline, CDR1 is SGHTA, CDR2 FQGNSA. CDR3 length equals 14 residues. The junction had 7 bases not matched to a gene; V was cut back by 5 bases and J by 7 bases. Repertoires were generated with immunoSEQ multiplex PCR, while TCRdb's copy carries only in-frame clones and drops some. The sample lists approximately 98,000 clones; approximately 84% were seen once. The data originate from a study of control samples from healthy donors and cancer patients. The specimen sequenced was blood. This TCR derives from a man aged 18 to 30 in good health. This rearrangement joins TRBV7-2 to TRBJ1-3; 8 positions match TRBD1. CDR3 protein: CASSLDRGRNTIYF. DNA of the CDR3: TGTGCCAGCAGCCTCGACAGGGGTAGGAACACCATATATTTT.